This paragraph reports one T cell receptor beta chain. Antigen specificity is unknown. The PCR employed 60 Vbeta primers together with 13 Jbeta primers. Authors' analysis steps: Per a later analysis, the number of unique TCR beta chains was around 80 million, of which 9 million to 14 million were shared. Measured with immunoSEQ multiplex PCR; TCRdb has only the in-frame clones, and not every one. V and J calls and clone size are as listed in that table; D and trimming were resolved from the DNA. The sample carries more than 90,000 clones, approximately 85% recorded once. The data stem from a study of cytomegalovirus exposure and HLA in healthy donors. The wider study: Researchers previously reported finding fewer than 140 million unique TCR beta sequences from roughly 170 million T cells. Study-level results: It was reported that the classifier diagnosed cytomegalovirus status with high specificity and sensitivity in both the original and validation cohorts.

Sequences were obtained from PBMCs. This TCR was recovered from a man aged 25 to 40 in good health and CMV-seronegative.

The CDR3 region is CASSLTPRGLATNTGELFF. CDR3 coding DNA: TGTGCCAGCAGCTTAACCCCAAGGGGACTAGCGACGAACACCGGGGAGCTGTTTTTT. The gene calls are TRBV7-3 and TRBJ2-2, with 10 bases lining up with TRBD2. Germline lookup yields CDR1 SGHTA and CDR2 FQGTGA. With 0 bases clipped from V and 0 bases from J, the junction kept 7 bases outside the gene matches. There are 19 residues in the CDR3.